This T cell receptor (beta chain) was observed in a study of CXCR3-negative and CXCR3-positive naive CD8 T cells. The authors prepared UMI-labeled TRB cDNA libraries by 5' RACE. TCRdb re-analyzed the 5' RACE reads; it lists each CDR3 protein once, without DNA. In total, the table holds 100,000 to 150,000 distinct CDR3 sequences. In germline, CDR1 is SQVTM, CDR2 ANQGSEA. The CDR3 loop spans 11 amino acids. The rearrangement joins TRBV29-1 to TRBJ2-7. Sequencing was done on a sample of naive CXCR3- CD8+ T cells from blood. Subset: CD45RO-CCR7+CD27+CD95- naive CD8+ T cells lacking CXCR3 (TNR3-). This clonotype was obtained from a human donor in good health. Some clones in this sample may be carry-over from other donors' samples. The CDR3 here is CSVGNSYEQYF.